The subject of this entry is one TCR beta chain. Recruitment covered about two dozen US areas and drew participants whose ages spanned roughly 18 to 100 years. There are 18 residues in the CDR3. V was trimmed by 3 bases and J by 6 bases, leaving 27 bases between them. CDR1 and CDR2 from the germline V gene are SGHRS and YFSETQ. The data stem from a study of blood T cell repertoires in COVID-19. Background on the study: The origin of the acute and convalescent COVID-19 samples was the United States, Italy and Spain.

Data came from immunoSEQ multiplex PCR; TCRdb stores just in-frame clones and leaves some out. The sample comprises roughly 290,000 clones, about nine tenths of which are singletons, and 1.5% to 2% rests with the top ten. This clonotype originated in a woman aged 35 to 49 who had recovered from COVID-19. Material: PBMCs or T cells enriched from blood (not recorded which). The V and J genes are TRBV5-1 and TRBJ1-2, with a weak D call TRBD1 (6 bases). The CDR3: CASSSSGGGRPPSNGYTF. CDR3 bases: TGCGCCAGCAGCTCCTCTGGGGGGGGCAGGCCACCTTCCAATGGCTACACCTTC.